This is a list of T cell receptor beta chains from one sample in a study of blood T cell repertoires in COVID-19. Sequencing was performed with immunoSEQ multiplex PCR; in TCRdb, only in-frame clones are kept and a portion is missing. This sample has more than 150,000 clones, with approximately 84% found just once. The sample taken for sequencing was peripheral blood. The receptors derive from a woman of 80 years or more with acute or convalescent COVID-19. Each CDR3 is given with its conserved first and last residue. Fields, in order: J gene, V gene, CDR3 protein.

TRBJ2-7	TRBV10-1	CASSPNRLSPYEQYF
TRBJ1-4	TRBV6-5	CASSRLNEKLFF
TRBJ2-1	TRBV4-2	CASSPRVASFSYNEQFF
TRBJ2-3	TRBV9	CASSVNSGLGTDTQYF
TRBJ1-2	TRBV4-1	CASSPPGWGANYGYTF
TRBJ1-2	TRBV28	CASSLGSYGYTF
TRBJ1-2	TRBV6-5	CASSSGTGGVYGYTF
TRBJ1-5	TRBV6-5	CASRDSFNQPQHF
TRBJ1-2	TRBV3-1/TRBV3-2	CASSQDGQGDGYTF
TRBJ1-5	TRBV28	CASNAGGEGQPQHF
TRBJ1-5	TRBV7-2	CANSLSSGGGNQPQHF
TRBJ1-2	TRBV7-8	CASSFSRTTTGKGYTF
TRBJ1-5	TRBV5-8	CASSSGQGWQPQHF
TRBJ2-7	TRBV10-1	CASSVGPTYEQYF
TRBJ2-7	TRBV11-2	CASSLRQGSFSSYEQYF
TRBJ1-4	TRBV28	CASSFTATNEKLFF
TRBJ2-7	TRBV10-2	CASSDPGTSGFEQYF
TRBJ2-5	TRBV5-1	CASSSGTAGETQYF
TRBJ2-2	TRBV7-9	CASSYYYPNTGELFF
TRBJ1-5	TRBV6-5	CASQTGSNQPQHF
TRBJ1-1	TRBV7-9	CASSLTGGRMTEAFF
TRBJ1-1	TRBV30	CAWRPYGQGTGSTEAFF
TRBJ1-1	TRBV27	CASRQGLGNTEAFF
TRBJ1-2	TRBV28	CASSSPTGGLTHYGYTF
TRBJ2-1	TRBV19	CASSINGEVGEQFF
TRBJ1-4	TRBV27	CASSREGWDEKLFF